One TCR beta chain is described in this entry. This sample is part of a study of cytomegalovirus exposure and HLA in healthy donors. 60 Vbeta and 13 Jbeta primers were used in PCR. Original processing methods: Later, roughly 77 million unique TCR beta chains were counted in an analysis, and some 10 million of them were shared. The table came from immunoSEQ multiplex PCR; TCRdb's copy has only in-frame clones and leaves some out. V and J calls and clone size are given by that table; D and trimming were obtained from the DNA. The repertoire holds around 170,000 clones, with about 82% as singletons. Among the donors, all were healthy bone marrow donors. V dropped 11 bases and J dropped 0; count of bases not matched to a gene: 6. CDR1 SNHLY and CDR2 FYNNEI come from the germline V gene. CDR3 length equals 14 residues.

Sequenced sample: PBMCs. The sequence derives from a woman aged 25-40 years in good health and CMV-seronegative. V and J are TRBV2 and TRBJ2-2, with 7 positions matching TRBD2. The CDR3 is CACAGTTNTGELFF. The CDR3 DNA follows: TGTGCCTGTGCCGGGACTACGAACACCGGGGAGCTGTTTTTT.